The 16 T cell receptor beta chains given below trace back to one sample, sequenced in a study of T cells in Graves' hyperthyroidism and ophthalmopathy. It was RNA transcripts that yielded the amplified TCR beta CDR3 regions. HTBI primers drove first-round RT-PCR of the TCR CDR3. TCRdb itself ran the multiplex PCR reads through MiXCR, one entry per CDR3 protein. Among fewer than 800,000 distinct CDR3 sequences listed, roughly 15% were seen once. Sequenced material: blood. The origin of the receptors is a man between 18 and 29 years old with Graves' hyperthyroidism.

V and J are TRBV29-1 and TRBJ2-7, with D possibly TRBD1 on 6 matching bases. Germline CDR1 and CDR2: SQVTM and ANQGSEA. The CDR3 is 14 amino acids. The V end lost 1 base, the J end lost 6 bases, and 16 bases lay between the germline ends. The CDR3 region is CSVEGDTETREQYF. In DNA, the CDR3 is TGCAGCGTTGAAGGGGACACAGAAACTCGCGAGCAGTACTTC.

This clonotype was observed a handful of times. The chain uses TRBV28 and TRBJ1-6; no firm D call. The CDR3 is 13 amino acids. Trimming cost V 2 bases and J 9 bases, with 8 bases left between them. Per germline, CDR1 MDHEN and CDR2 SYDVKM. CDR3 sequence: CASSLPGFSPLHF. CDR3 DNA sequence: TGTGCCAGCAGTTTACCGGGATTTTCACCCCTCCACTTT.

The chain has TRBV6-1 and TRBJ2-5; 9 nucleotides match TRBD1. Germline CDR1 reads MNHNS; CDR2 reads SASEGT. V shed 5 bases and J 5 bases; nucleotides not matched to a gene: 9. The CDR3 is 15 amino acids. The CDR3 sequence: CASSPGDRVGETQYF. The CDR3 region has the DNA TGTGCCAGCAGTCCCGGGGACAGGGTTGGGGAGACCCAGTACTTC.

This clonotype was counted at least ten times. The chain has TRBV18 and TRBJ2-1; D is uncertain. Germline-derived CDR1 and CDR2 are KGHSH and LQKENI. Trimming stripped 8 bases from V and 6 bases from J, with 14 bases between. There are 13 residues in the CDR3. The DNA for the CDR3 is TGTGCCAGCGCAGAGTCCCTGGTCAATGAGCAGTTCTTC. This sequence encodes CASAESLVNEQFF.

The chain links TRBV6-2 or TRBV6-3 to TRBJ2-3, with 8 bases that match TRBD2. V shed 6 bases, J shed 5 bases, and the junction held 13 bases outside the gene matches. Germline CDR1 MNHEY, CDR2 SVGEGT. This CDR3 contains 16 residues. Here the CDR3 DNA reads TGTGCCAGCAGCGCCCCCGGACTAGCCTCGGGAGATACGCAGTATTTT. Translating it yields CASSAPGLASGDTQYF.

This clonotype was counted ten times or more. This chain uses TRBV11-1 with TRBJ2-1, with unresolved D. Germline CDR1 is SGHAT and CDR2 is FQDESV (reference sequence). V lost 1 base to trimming and J lost 0 bases, with 7 bases between them. The CDR3 consists of 15 residues. The CDR3 DNA is TGTGCCAGCAGCTTAGAACGACCCTCCTACAATGAGCAGTTCTTC. It translates to CASSLERPSYNEQFF.

This chain links TRBV7-2 with TRBJ2-7; D remains ambiguous. V gave up 3 bases and J gave up 3 bases, with 6 bases separating them. Germline lookup yields CDR1 SGHTA and CDR2 FQGNSA. This CDR3 region has 12 residues. CDR3 nucleotide sequence: TGTGCCAGCAGCTTGGACCACTACGAGCAGTACTTC. Its protein is CASSLDHYEQYF.

The sample holds many counts of this clonotype. The V gene is TRBV2, the J gene TRBJ2-5; D may be TRBD1 (6 bases). V gave up 2 bases and J gave up 2 bases, with 15 bases separating them. Germline assignment: CDR1 SNHLY and CDR2 FYNNEI. The CDR3 has 16 amino acids. CDR3 sequence: CASSEWGRNLQETQYF. The CDR3 bases are TGTGCCAGCAGTGAATGGGGGCGGAACTTACAAGAGACCCAGTACTTC.

This clonotype has at least ten counts. The rearrangement links TRBV6-9 to TRBJ2-5, with TRBD2 identical over 7 bases. The ends lost 7 bases at V and 3 bases at J; junction bases unmatched: 14. The germline CDR1 and CDR2 sequences are MNHGY and SVAAGI. This CDR3 spans 16 amino acids. Here the CDR3 DNA reads TGTGCCAGCATTGGGCTAGCGGAGGGGCGGGAAGAGACCCAGTACTTC. It translates to CASIGLAEGREETQYF.

The rearrangement joins TRBV20-1 to TRBJ2-7, with 11 nucleotides matching TRBD1. The germline CDR1 and CDR2 sequences are DFQATT and SNEGSKA (reference sequence). With V trimmed by 2 bases and J by 6 bases, 6 bases remained unmatched. This CDR3 spans 14 amino acids. CDR3 DNA: TGCAGTGCTAGACCGGGACAGGGGGTTAGCGAGCAGTACTTC. Its translation: CSARPGQGVSEQYF.

This clonotype was picked up a small number of times. The chain has TRBV6-1 and TRBJ2-7; D possibly corresponds to TRBD1 (6 bases). With 1 base removed from V and 0 bases from J, the gap between germline ends came to 10 bases. The CDR3 loop spans 15 amino acids. Germline CDR1 MNHNS, CDR2 SASEGT. This chain's CDR3 is CASSEGTGSSYEQYF. In nucleotides, the CDR3 is TGTGCCAGCAGTGAAGGAACAGGGAGCTCCTACGAGCAGTACTTC.

In its sample, this clonotype was seen many times. This chain joins TRBV2 and TRBJ1-1, with 9 nucleotides matching TRBD1. V was pared by 1 base and J by 1 base, with 1 base of the junction left unmatched. This CDR3 spans 15 amino acids. CDR1 is SNHLY, CDR2 FYNNEI, per germline. The CDR3 sequence is CASSEGTGANTEAFF. CDR3 DNA sequence: TGTGCCAGCAGTGAAGGGACAGGGGCGAACACTGAAGCTTTCTTT.

This clonotype was observed a few times. V gene TRBV5-8 combines with J gene TRBJ2-5; D might be TRBD1 (6 bases). The CDR3 has 15 amino acids. Germline-derived CDR1 and CDR2 are SGHTS and YDEGEE. Trimming left V 0 bases short and J 7 bases short, with 16 bases between. The CDR3 sequence is CASSLAGHIRRTQYF. The CDR3, as DNA: TGTGCCAGCAGCTTGGCGGGACACATAAGAAGGACCCAGTACTTC.

This clonotype occurred many times. The genes are TRBV12-3 or TRBV12-4 and TRBJ2-4, with TRBD1 matching over 7 bases. CDR3 size: 16 residues. The V and J ends lost 6 bases and 1 base, in that order; junction bases with no gene match: 9. CDR3 in DNA: TGTGCCAGCAGCCGAACCAGGGGGATGGCCAAAAACATTCAGTACTTC. Protein product: CASSRTRGMAKNIQYF.

This clonotype has a handful of counts. The J gene is TRBJ2-7, the V gene TRBV7-9; possible D gene TRBD2, 6 bases. CDR1 SEHNR and CDR2 FQNEAQ come from the germline V gene (reference sequence). Trimming shortened V by 5 bases and J by 9 bases, and 11 bases separated the two germline ends. This CDR3 is built from 11 residues. The CDR3 loop is CASSAPEGQYF. The CDR3 coding sequence is TGTGCCAGCAGCGCCCCGGAGGGGCAGTACTTC.

This clonotype was counted many times. This CDR3 reads CASSLRAGAAETQYF. CDR3 bases: TGTGCCAGCAGTTTACGGGCAGGGGCCGCCGAGACCCAGTACTTC. J is TRBJ2-5 and V is TRBV12-3 or TRBV12-4, with a tentative D call TRBD1 (6 bases). V lost 2 bases and J lost 5, with 15 bases in between. The CDR3 spans 15 residues.